The TCR beta chain described here comes from a study of control samples from healthy donors and cancer patients. The CDR3 is 15 amino acids. Germline lookup yields CDR1 SGHRS and CDR2 YFSETQ. Trimming pared 3 bases from V and 5 bases from J, leaving 18 bases between. Assay: immunoSEQ multiplex PCR; the TCRdb copy retains only in-frame clones and omits some. The table includes around 200,000 clones, roughly 91% detected once. The clonotype comes from a woman in her 30s in good health. The chain couples TRBV5-1 to TRBJ2-7, with D possibly called TRBD1 or TRBD2 (5 bases each). Sequenced input: blood. The CDR3 region is CASSSYGQGSDEQYF. CDR3 DNA sequence: TGCGCCAGCAGCTCGTACGGTCAGGGTAGCGACGAGCAGTACTTC.